Given below is one TCR beta chain in context. This clonotype was observed many times. It has no known antigen specificity. The record has no base qualities; no much larger clone is one base away. The TCR beta CDR3 regions were amplified from RNA transcripts. For the first round of RT-PCR on the TCR CDR3, the HTBI primer set was used together with the Qiagen OneStep RT-PCR kit. The libraries were constructed in a second round of multiplex PCR and then size-selected and purified. Paired-end sequencing of the libraries was performed with 100 bp reads on an Illumina HiSeq2000. Per the authors' processing: SOAPnuke was used to process the raw data, throwing out any read that contained adapters or uncalled bases, had a mean Phred below 15, or lacked an exact constant-primer or identifier match. High-quality paired reads were merged using COPE v1.2.5, and each unique nucleotide sequence was defined as a clonotype. MiTCR v1.1 was used to align the clonotypes against IMGT TRBV, TRBD and TRBJ reference segments. The analysis was restricted to V-J combinations with a frequency above 0.0001, which together covered over 99% of the repertoires. A TCS score was defined as the ratio between F50 (clonal expansion) and ExV (chaos), using BLOSUM62-based TCRdist between CDR3 peptides within each V-J. Welch's t-statistics and random forest reduced approximately 520 V-J features to some 14, which were used in a naive Bayes classifier (R e1071). TCRdb took the public reads, trimmed them with fastp at Q25, ran MiXCR for clone calling and kept in-frame beta chains. Rows merge per CDR3 protein into single entries with the most common DNA and genes. TCRdb, rather than the study authors, made the V and J calls. The sample table holds approximately 200,000 distinct CDR3 sequences, of which about 17% were seen once. The ten largest clones add up to 35% to 50% of the sample.

This entry is derived from a study of T cells in Graves' hyperthyroidism and ophthalmopathy (dated by TCRdb to between 2018 and 2021). Context from the whole study: Peripheral blood samples were taken at the time of initial diagnosis, prior to any treatment. After blood sampling, hyperthyroidism patients were treated with methimazole at a starting dose of 30 mg daily, and ophthalmopathy patients were treated with high-dose intravenous methylprednisolone. Whether ophthalmopathy could be predicted prospectively was tested in an independent validation cohort made up of under 20 hyperthyroidism patients plus 17 patients who later progressed to ophthalmopathy. The 100 discovery patients were randomly split 7:3 into training and test sets. A discovery cohort of roughly 100 patients, about 44 with Graves' ophthalmopathy and about 58 with stable Graves' hyperthyroidism, was used to find distinguishing TCR V-J signatures. In addition, the study compared T-cell repertoires in thyroid tissue and in blood from over 5 Graves' hyperthyroidism patients. According to the paper, TCR Vbeta CDR3 sequencing was carried out on around 140 peripheral blood samples, which came from 40 to 45 ophthalmopathy, under 85 hyperthyroidism and some 17 progressor patients.

A patient counted as having stable Graves' hyperthyroidism if no progression to ophthalmopathy occurred over 18 months of follow-up. Hyperthyroidism patients were aged 18 to 65 years and newly diagnosed, with disease duration of less than 2 months. Any patient with an uncontrolled infection, another autoimmune disease, pregnancy or lactation was excluded. Diagnoses were based on clinical symptoms, serum thyroxine and TRAb, thyroid ultrasound and orbital computed tomography. PBMCs were separated from roughly 10 ml of fresh peripheral blood using Ficoll-Paque density gradient centrifugation. Total RNA was extracted using Trizol reagent, and RNA quality was assessed on an Agilent 2100 Bioanalyzer. Overall study outcomes, separate from this receptor: In validation, progression to ophthalmopathy was predicted by the model with 70.59% sensitivity and around 76% specificity, a median of about 6.4 months before onset. No statistical method was used to set the sample size in advance, and investigators knew the group allocation. Most expanded thyroid clonotypes (frequency above 0.001) were also detected in blood, a finding suggesting that blood repertoires may reflect thyroid immune responses. A model built on a 13 V-J signature distinguished ophthalmopathy from stable hyperthyroidism, reaching 87.88% sensitivity and approximately 81% specificity in cross-validation and 80%/75% in testing.

Per the germline V gene, MGHRA is the CDR1 and YSYEKL is the CDR2. Between the V and J ends, shortened by 0 bases and 7 bases respectively, the junction contains 16 bases. The CDR3 covers 15 residues, taking in both the cysteine and the phenylalanine. Only the CDR3 region is kept as DNA, spanning 45 bases read in frame from base 1. The clonotype originates from a man aged 35-49 years with Graves' hyperthyroidism. In this chain, TRBV4-1 is recombined with TRBJ2-7, with an unclear D gene assignment. Sequencing input: blood. The sequenced DNA: TGCGCCAGCAGCCAAGATCTTCAGGCCCTTAGAGAGCAGTACTTC. This translates into CASSQDLQALREQYF.